A single T cell receptor beta chain is shown here with its context. One junction end does not reproduce the germline sequence, and a read error may be involved. The library came from three nested PCR rounds adapted from ARM-PCR protocols. One entry per CDR3 protein results from TCRdb running MiXCR on the multiplex PCR reads. The top ten clones hold under 20% of a sample with 90,000 to 110,000 distinct CDR3 sequences, 50% to 70% of them seen once. This sample is drawn from a study of tumor and adjacent non-tumor tissue in lung cancer. Study details: Histology: around 13 adenocarcinoma, a couple of squamous cell carcinoma, 1 small cell lung cancer.

Germline V CDR1 and CDR2: SQVTM, ANQGSEA. The CDR3 loop spans 13 amino acids. No cell sorting was done before RNA was extracted from the tissue. This non-tumor lung sample came from over 3 cm beyond the tumor edge. This clonotype was sampled from a man aged 55-75 years with non-small cell lung cancer. The sequenced sample consisted of distant non-tumor lung tissue. The V gene is TRBV29-1, the J gene TRBJ2-1; 9 bases fit TRBD2. CDR3 residues: CSVVGISGSERFF. As DNA, the CDR3 is TGCAGCGTAGTGGGGATTAGCGGGAGTGAGCGGTTCTTC.